This T cell receptor gamma chain was captured in a study of Vδ1+ human thymocytes. Sequences come from RNA converted to cDNA by reverse transcription. The CDR3 regions were amplified by multiplex PCR from V-gene primers to a constant-region primer. TCRdb called clones from the multiplex PCR reads again using CATT. The sample lists tens of thousands of gamma-chain clones; 15% to 25% were seen once. General observations from the study: Unlike peripheral blood Vdelta1+ controls, thymic delta-chain sequences included around 18% Vdelta2 and few Vdelta3. In the thymus, TRG and TRD repertoires looked highly polyclonal with Gaussian CDR3 lengths. Bulk data may be misread because of unexpected Vdelta2 sequences.

J lost 0 bases, V lost 0 bases, and 2 bases had no gene match. Germline V gives CDR1 EGSNGY, CDR2 YDSYNSKV. This CDR3 is built from 14 residues. This clone showed up just a few times. The antigen is unknown. Other DNA sequences in the same sample also yield this CDR3. Alphabeta T cells were depleted, then CD3+ Vdelta1+ Vdelta2- thymocytes were FACS-sorted. The TCR sequence derives from a boy younger than two who had congenital heart surgery. The specimen sequenced was Vdelta1+ gamma-delta thymocytes from the thymus. Described subset: FACS-sorted CD3+ TCRalphabeta- TCRVdelta1+ TCRVdelta2- thymocytes. The chain uses TRGV2 and TRGJ1 or TRGJ2. The CDR3 nucleotides read TGTGCCACCTGGGACGGGACGAATTATTATAAGAAACTCTTT. Its translation: CATWDGTNYYKKLF.